The rows below give T cell receptor beta chains drawn from one sample of a study of Graves' ophthalmopathy and Graves' hyperthyroidism. Via MiXCR, TCRdb re-called the multiplex PCR reads, giving one row per CDR3 protein. The data contain over a million distinct CDR3 sequences, roughly 35% of them singletons. The sequenced material came from peripheral blood or thyroid tissue (not recorded which). These receptors were collected from an adult man with Graves' hyperthyroidism. CDR3s include the opening cysteine and the closing phenylalanine or tryptophan. D genes are given only for firm matches. Clone size is stated in some rows and not others, as once, few, many or a class when expanded.

TRBJ1-2,TRBD1,many,TRBV12-3/TRBV12-4,13,CASSRDRGVGYTF,TGTGCCAGCAGCCGAGACAGGGGAGTCGGCTACACCTTC
TRBJ2-5,NA,many,TRBV2,16,CASSGYLGELQETQYF,TGTGCCAGCAGTGGATACCTCGGGGAGCTACAAGAGACCCAGTACTTC
TRBJ1-5,NA,NA,TRBV20-1,14,CSASIREYGQPQHF,TGCAGTGCCAGCATCCGGGAATATGGGCAGCCCCAACATTTT
TRBJ2-7,TRBD1,many,TRBV10-3,14,CAISGDDRAYEQYF,TGTGCCATCAGTGGGGATGACAGGGCATACGAGCAGTACTTC
TRBJ1-4,NA,many,TRBV6-2/TRBV6-3,13,CASESTWSEKLFF,TGTGCCAGCGAATCAACATGGAGTGAAAAACTGTTTTTT
TRBJ1-5,NA,NA,TRBV20-1,14,CSACQFFSNQPQHF,TGCAGTGCTTGCCAGTTTTTCAGCAATCAGCCCCAGCATTTT
TRBJ1-5,NA,NA,TRBV10-2,16,CASSLHRDVGNQPQHF,TGCGCCAGCAGCTTGCACAGGGATGTGGGCAATCAGCCCCAGCATTTT
TRBJ1-2,TRBD1,NA,TRBV12-3/TRBV12-4,15,CASSTGTGPYYGYTF,TGTGCCAGCAGTACCGGGACAGGGCCATACTATGGCTACACCTTC
TRBJ1-3,NA,NA,TRBV5-6,11,CASSSGAAIYF,TGTGCCAGCAGCTCGGGGGCGGCCATATATTTT
TRBJ2-7,NA,many,TRBV7-8,12,CASSLMQYEQYF,TGTGCCAGCAGCTTGATGCAGTACGAGCAGTACTTC
TRBJ2-7,TRBD2,few,TRBV10-3,17,CASGPTGSGTAAYEQYF,TGTGCCAGCGGGCCGACTGGTAGCGGGACGGCGGCCTACGAGCAGTACTTC
TRBJ2-6,TRBD1,NA,TRBV7-9,16,CASRPPQGAGANVLTF,TGTGCCAGCAGACCGCCACAGGGGGCTGGGGCCAACGTCCTGACTTTC
TRBJ2-7,NA,once,TRBV10-3,14,CAISAAGSSNEQYF,TGTGCCATCAGTGCGGCAGGGTCTTCCAACGAGCAGTACTTC
TRBJ2-7,NA,many,TRBV20-1,14,CSAPPPTDSYEQYF,TGCAGTGCCCCCCCTCCGACTGACTCCTACGAGCAGTACTTC
TRBJ1-1,NA,many,TRBV4-3,14,CASSYSEDNTEAFF,TGCGCCAGCAGTTATTCAGAAGACAACACTGAAGCTTTCTTT
TRBJ2-3,TRBD1,NA,TRBV2,16,CASRSMTGGRTDTQYF,TGTGCCAGCAGATCAATGACAGGGGGCAGGACAGATACGCAGTATTTT
TRBJ1-6,TRBD1,NA,TRBV4-3,15,CASSQGTGTNSPLHF,TGCGCCAGCAGCCAAGGGACAGGGACAAATTCACCCCTCCACTTT
TRBJ2-7,TRBD1,NA,TRBV6-5,16,CASSTAADRGLYEQYF,TGTGCCAGCAGTACAGCGGCGGACAGGGGACTCTACGAGCAGTACTTC
TRBJ1-6,NA,NA,TRBV25-1,15,CASSARLPDYSPLHF,TGTGCCAGCAGTGCTAGGTTACCTGACTATTCACCCCTCCACTTT
TRBJ2-7,NA,NA,TRBV29-1,15,CSVEASRSAGYEQYF,TGCAGCGTTGAGGCCAGCAGATCCGCAGGTTACGAGCAGTACTTC
TRBJ1-3,NA,few,TRBV28,14,CASSLTSTGNTIYF,TGTGCCAGCAGTTTGACGAGCACTGGAAACACCATATATTTT
TRBJ2-6,TRBD1,NA,TRBV29-1,15,CSVAGKGDRGRPEAF,TGCAGCGTTGCAGGGAAGGGTGACAGGGGGCGTCCTGAAGCTTTC
TRBJ2-7,NA,few,TRBV3-1,11,CASSQGQEQYF,TGTGCCAGCAGCCAAGGACAGGAGCAGTACTTC
TRBJ1-1,NA,many,TRBV12-3/TRBV12-4,12,CASRPRGSEAFF,TGTGCCAGCAGACCACGGGGGTCTGAAGCTTTCTTT
TRBJ2-6,TRBD2,once,TRBV19,13,CASSISGATVLTF,TGTGCCAGTAGTATTAGCGGGGCCACCGTCCTGACTTTC
TRBJ2-6,NA,NA,TRBV5-1,18,CASSLVGRLDSGANVLTF,TGCGCCAGCAGCTTGGTGGGACGCCTAGACTCTGGGGCCAACGTCCTGACTTTC
TRBJ1-5,NA,once,TRBV10-3,14,CAISENGLNQPQHF,TGTGCCATCAGTGAAAACGGCCTTAATCAGCCCCAGCATTTT
TRBJ1-2,TRBD1,many,TRBV2,13,CASRRQGWGGYTF,TGTGCCAGCAGGAGACAGGGATGGGGAGGCTACACCTTC
TRBJ1-2,NA,NA,TRBV12-3/TRBV12-4,13,CASSEATAEGYTF,TGTGCCAGCAGTGAAGCGACAGCGGAGGGCTACACCTTC
TRBJ2-5,TRBD1,NA,TRBV7-8,16,CASRSGTGRDQETQYF,TGTGCCAGCAGGTCTGGGACAGGGAGAGATCAAGAGACCCAGTACTTC
TRBJ2-5,TRBD2,NA,TRBV7-8,15,CASSQSGNSNQPQCF,TGTGCCAGCAGCCAAAGCGGGAATAGCAATCAGCCCCAGTGCTTC
TRBJ1-5,NA,many,TRBV19,15,CASSIDGGYNQPQHF,TGTGCCAGTAGTATAGACGGAGGCTACAATCAGCCCCAGCATTTT
TRBJ1-1,NA,many,TRBV10-3,14,CAIKDFTENTEAFF,TGTGCCATCAAAGACTTCACGGAGAACACTGAAGCTTTCTTT
TRBJ1-2,NA,many,TRBV25-1,14,CASIAPDDNYGYTF,TGTGCCAGCATTGCGCCAGATGATAACTATGGCTACACCTTC
TRBJ2-7,TRBD2,NA,TRBV29-1,15,CSARESGLAGGEQYF,TGCAGTGCTAGAGAATCGGGACTAGCGGGAGGAGAGCAGTACTTC